The rows below give T cell receptor beta chains drawn from one sample of a study of T cells in Graves' hyperthyroidism and ophthalmopathy. TCRdb reanalysed the multiplex PCR reads using MiXCR and keeps one entry per CDR3 protein. The repertoire holds around 690,000 distinct CDR3 sequences, with roughly 20% as singletons. The source material was blood. The receptors originated from a man aged 25-45 years with Graves' ophthalmopathy. The CDR3 runs from the conserved cysteine through the conserved F or W. A D gene is named only where the DNA matches it firmly. A row's size may be missing; if present it is once, few, many or a size class.

CDR3nt: TGTGCCAGCAGAACGGACAGAGGAAAGGACGAGCAGTACTTC; CDR3aa: CASRTDRGKDEQYF; abundance: -; d_gene: -; v_gene: TRBV6-1; len: 14; j_gene: TRBJ2-7
CDR3nt: TGTGCCACCAGTGATTTGCGGCAGGGGGTGGAAGAGACCCAGTACTTC; CDR3aa: CATSDLRQGVEETQYF; abundance: many; d_gene: TRBD1; v_gene: TRBV24-1; len: 16; j_gene: TRBJ2-5
CDR3nt: TGTGCCAGCAGTTACTCGGGCGGCCGAGGGGAAAAACTGTTTTTT; CDR3aa: CASSYSGGRGEKLFF; abundance: -; d_gene: -; v_gene: TRBV6-5; len: 15; j_gene: TRBJ1-4
CDR3nt: TGTGCCAGCAGCTTAGGGGGGGGGGGCGATCAGCCCCAGCATTTT; CDR3aa: CASSLGGGGDQPQHF; abundance: -; d_gene: -; v_gene: TRBV7-9; len: 15; j_gene: TRBJ1-5
CDR3nt: TGTGCCAGCAGCCCCCTCAGTGGCGGCGAGCAGTACTTC; CDR3aa: CASSPLSGGEQYF; abundance: many; d_gene: -; v_gene: TRBV7-8; len: 13; j_gene: TRBJ2-7
CDR3nt: TGCAGTGCCCCGTTAGAGGGCCGGAACACTGAAGCTTTCTTT; CDR3aa: CSAPLEGRNTEAFF; abundance: many; d_gene: -; v_gene: TRBV20-1; len: 14; j_gene: TRBJ1-1
CDR3nt: TGCAGTGCCATACGAACGGGACAGGGGGCTGGCGAGCAGTACTTC; CDR3aa: CSAIRTGQGAGEQYF; abundance: many; d_gene: TRBD1; v_gene: TRBV20-1; len: 15; j_gene: TRBJ2-7
CDR3nt: TGTGCCTGGAGCCGCCAAGGTGGCTACACCTTC; CDR3aa: CAWSRQGGYTF; abundance: -; d_gene: -; v_gene: TRBV30; len: 11; j_gene: TRBJ1-2
CDR3nt: TGTGCCAGCAGTTACTCAGGGGGACCTCGACCCGAGCAGTACTTC; CDR3aa: CASSYSGGPRPEQYF; abundance: many; d_gene: -; v_gene: TRBV6-6; len: 15; j_gene: TRBJ2-7
CDR3nt: TGTGCCAGCAGCTTAGGTGACCAACAGCAGTTCTTC; CDR3aa: CASSLGDQQQFF; abundance: many; d_gene: -; v_gene: TRBV11-3; len: 12; j_gene: TRBJ2-1
CDR3nt: TGTGCCAGCAGTGACAACTGGGAGGGAACCGGGGAGCTGTTTTTT; CDR3aa: CASSDNWEGTGELFF; abundance: many; d_gene: TRBD2; v_gene: TRBV2; len: 15; j_gene: TRBJ2-2
CDR3nt: TGTGCCAGCAGTTACTCAGGGACCGGGGCCAACGTCCTGACTTTC; CDR3aa: CASSYSGTGANVLTF; abundance: many; d_gene: -; v_gene: TRBV6-2/TRBV6-3; len: 15; j_gene: TRBJ2-6
CDR3nt: TGTGCCAGCAGCTTGAGGCTAGCGGGAGGGCCGATTCCCTACGAGCAGTACTTC; CDR3aa: CASSLRLAGGPIPYEQYF; abundance: many; d_gene: TRBD2; v_gene: TRBV7-8; len: 18; j_gene: TRBJ2-7
CDR3nt: TGTGCCAGCACCCCGACAGGGGGCCCCTTCGGCTACACCTTC; CDR3aa: CASTPTGGPFGYTF; abundance: -; d_gene: TRBD1; v_gene: TRBV6-1; len: 14; j_gene: TRBJ1-2
CDR3nt: TGTGCCAGCAGTCCGGGGACAGGGGATAGCAATCAGCCCCAGCATTTT; CDR3aa: CASSPGTGDSNQPQHF; abundance: -; d_gene: TRBD1; v_gene: TRBV28; len: 16; j_gene: TRBJ1-5
CDR3nt: TGCGCCAGCAGCCGAAGACATGGAGAATCTAGCACAGATACGCAGTATTTT; CDR3aa: CASSRRHGESSTDTQYF; abundance: -; d_gene: -; v_gene: TRBV4-1; len: 17; j_gene: TRBJ2-3
CDR3nt: TGTGCCAGCAGAGACGGTCAGGGGGCGCCGGTTACTGAAGCTTTCTTT; CDR3aa: CASRDGQGAPVTEAFF; abundance: many; d_gene: TRBD1; v_gene: TRBV6-1; len: 16; j_gene: TRBJ1-1
CDR3nt: TGTGCCAGTGCGTCAGGGTATCGAGACTACGAGCAGTACTTC; CDR3aa: CASASGYRDYEQYF; abundance: -; d_gene: -; v_gene: TRBV19; len: 14; j_gene: TRBJ2-7
CDR3nt: TGCGCCAGCAGTGAGTCGAGGGCAGGGACAGATACGCAGTATTTT; CDR3aa: CASSESRAGTDTQYF; abundance: -; d_gene: -; v_gene: TRBV10-1; len: 15; j_gene: TRBJ2-3
CDR3nt: TGTGCCAGCAGGAGGGCAGTAGTCCCCCAGCATTTT; CDR3aa: CASRRAVVPQHF; abundance: -; d_gene: -; v_gene: TRBV28; len: 12; j_gene: TRBJ1-5
CDR3nt: TGTGCCAGCAGCCGGGGGGGCAGGGGGCCAAGACTGGTTGAAGCTTTCTTT; CDR3aa: CASSRGGRGPRLVEAFF; abundance: few; d_gene: TRBD1; v_gene: TRBV16; len: 17; j_gene: TRBJ1-1
CDR3nt: TGTGCCTGGAGTAAGGCAGACTCAAGGATGAACACTGAAGCTTTCTTT; CDR3aa: CAWSKADSRMNTEAFF; abundance: many; d_gene: -; v_gene: TRBV30; len: 16; j_gene: TRBJ1-1
CDR3nt: TGTGCCAGCAGTCAGCCCGGGGTATTGGAAAAAAAACTGTTTTTT; CDR3aa: CASSQPGVLEKKLFF; abundance: few; d_gene: -; v_gene: TRBV6-1; len: 15; j_gene: TRBJ1-4
CDR3nt: TGTGCCAGCAGCGGTTTTTCCTACAATGAGCAGTTCTTC; CDR3aa: CASSGFSYNEQFF; abundance: few; d_gene: -; v_gene: TRBV5-6; len: 13; j_gene: TRBJ2-1
CDR3nt: TGTGCCAGCAGCTTAGCTCTGCGGTTCCAAGAGACCCAGTACTTC; CDR3aa: CASSLALRFQETQYF; abundance: few; d_gene: -; v_gene: TRBV7-8; len: 15; j_gene: TRBJ2-5
CDR3nt: TGTGCCAGCAGTTTGACAGGGGTGGGCTCACCCCTCCACTTT; CDR3aa: CASSLTGVGSPLHF; abundance: -; d_gene: TRBD1; v_gene: TRBV6-4; len: 14; j_gene: TRBJ1-6
CDR3nt: TGTGCCAGCAGCCTATCGACAGGGTTAAACAATGAGCAGTTCTTC; CDR3aa: CASSLSTGLNNEQFF; abundance: few; d_gene: TRBD1; v_gene: TRBV7-2; len: 15; j_gene: TRBJ2-1
CDR3nt: TGTGCCAGCAGCTTAGGCGAGCCCGGGACTAGCCGCCACAATGAGCAGTTCTTC; CDR3aa: CASSLGEPGTSRHNEQFF; abundance: few; d_gene: TRBD2; v_gene: TRBV7-9; len: 18; j_gene: TRBJ2-1
CDR3nt: TGTGCCAGCAGCCTCGGACTAGCGGTAGCCAAAAACATTCAGTACTTC; CDR3aa: CASSLGLAVAKNIQYF; abundance: many; d_gene: TRBD2; v_gene: TRBV11-2; len: 16; j_gene: TRBJ2-4
CDR3nt: TGTGCCAGCAGGGACGGACACGGCAACTCTGGGGCCAACGTCCTGACTTTC; CDR3aa: CASRDGHGNSGANVLTF; abundance: many; d_gene: -; v_gene: TRBV12-3/TRBV12-4; len: 17; j_gene: TRBJ2-6
CDR3nt: TGTGCCTGGAGTGTTAGAATCCGGGAGCTGTTTTTT; CDR3aa: CAWSVRIRELFF; abundance: -; d_gene: -; v_gene: TRBV30; len: 12; j_gene: TRBJ2-2